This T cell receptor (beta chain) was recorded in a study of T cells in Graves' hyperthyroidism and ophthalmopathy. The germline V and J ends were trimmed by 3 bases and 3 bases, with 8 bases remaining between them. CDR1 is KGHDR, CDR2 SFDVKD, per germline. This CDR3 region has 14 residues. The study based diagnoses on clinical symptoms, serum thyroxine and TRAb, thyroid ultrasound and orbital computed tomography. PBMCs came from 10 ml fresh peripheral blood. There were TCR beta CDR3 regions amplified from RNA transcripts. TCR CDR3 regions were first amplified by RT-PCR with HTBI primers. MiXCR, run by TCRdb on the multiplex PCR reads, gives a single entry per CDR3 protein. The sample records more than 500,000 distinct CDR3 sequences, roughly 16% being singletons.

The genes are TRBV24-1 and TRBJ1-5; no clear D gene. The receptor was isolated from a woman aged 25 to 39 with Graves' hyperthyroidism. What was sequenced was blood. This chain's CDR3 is CATSDGGFNQPQHF. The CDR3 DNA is TGTGCCACCAGTGATGGAGGGTTCAATCAGCCCCAGCATTTT.